This T cell receptor (beta chain) was retrieved from a study of blood T cell repertoires in COVID-19. V was pared by 2 bases and J by 3 bases, with 15 bases between. Germline loops: CDR1 LGHNA, CDR2 YNFKEQ. This CDR3 is built from 16 residues. TCRdb's table, derived via immunoSEQ multiplex PCR, lists solely in-frame clones and lacks some. The data show around 140,000 clones, 87% seen once. The source of this sequence is a man aged 45-65 years with active COVID-19. The sequenced sample consisted of peripheral blood. V and J are TRBV4-2 and TRBJ2-3; D possibly corresponds to TRBD2 (6 bases). The CDR3 DNA follows: TGTGCCAGCAGCCAAAGTTTTGGGACTGGGACAGATACGCAGTATTTT. It translates to CASSQSFGTGTDTQYF.